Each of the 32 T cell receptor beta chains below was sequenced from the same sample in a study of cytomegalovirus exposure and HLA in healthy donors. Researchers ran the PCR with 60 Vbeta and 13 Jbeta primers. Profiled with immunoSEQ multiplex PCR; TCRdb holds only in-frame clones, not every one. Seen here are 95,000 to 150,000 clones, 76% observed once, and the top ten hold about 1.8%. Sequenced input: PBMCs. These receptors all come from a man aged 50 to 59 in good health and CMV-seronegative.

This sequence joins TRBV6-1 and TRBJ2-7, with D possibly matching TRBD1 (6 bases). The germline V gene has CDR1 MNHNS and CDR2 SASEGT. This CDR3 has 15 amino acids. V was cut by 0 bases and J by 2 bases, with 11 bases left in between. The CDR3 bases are TGTGCCAGCAGTGAAGCGCCGACAGGAACCTACGAGCAGTACGTC. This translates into CASSEAPTGTYEQYV.

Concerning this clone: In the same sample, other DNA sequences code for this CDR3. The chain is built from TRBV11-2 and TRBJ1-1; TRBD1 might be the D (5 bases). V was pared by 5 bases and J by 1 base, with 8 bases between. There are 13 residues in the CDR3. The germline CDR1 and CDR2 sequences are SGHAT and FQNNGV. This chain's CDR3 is CASSLGQNTEAFF. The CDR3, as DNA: TGTGCCAGCAGCCTGGGGCAGAACACTGAAGCTTTCTTT.

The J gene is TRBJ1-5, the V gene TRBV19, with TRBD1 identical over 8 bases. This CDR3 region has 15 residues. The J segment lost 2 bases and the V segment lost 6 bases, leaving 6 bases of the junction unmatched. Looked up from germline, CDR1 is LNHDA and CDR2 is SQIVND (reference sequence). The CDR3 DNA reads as TGTGCCAGTAGCCTGACAGGGGATGGCAATCAGCCCCAGCATTTT. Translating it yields CASSLTGDGNQPQHF.

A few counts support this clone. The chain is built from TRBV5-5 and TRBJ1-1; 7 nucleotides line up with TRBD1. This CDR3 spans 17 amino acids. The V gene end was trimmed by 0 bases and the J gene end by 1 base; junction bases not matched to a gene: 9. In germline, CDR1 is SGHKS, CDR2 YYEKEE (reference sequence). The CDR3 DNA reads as TGTGCCAGCAGCTTGGAGAGGGGGCGCCGGGGGAACACTGAAGCTTTCTTT. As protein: CASSLERGRRGNTEAFF.

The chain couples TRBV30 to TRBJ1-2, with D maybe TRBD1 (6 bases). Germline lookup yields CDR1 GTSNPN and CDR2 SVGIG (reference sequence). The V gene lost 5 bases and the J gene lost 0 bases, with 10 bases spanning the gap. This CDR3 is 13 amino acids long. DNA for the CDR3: TGTGCCTGGCATCGACAGGCTAACTATGGCTACACCTTC. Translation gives CAWHRQANYGYTF.

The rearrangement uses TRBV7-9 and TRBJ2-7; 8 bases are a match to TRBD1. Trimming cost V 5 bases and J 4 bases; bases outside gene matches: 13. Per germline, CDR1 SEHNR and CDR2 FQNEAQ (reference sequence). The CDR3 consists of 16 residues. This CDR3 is CASSIKPRDRPYEQYF. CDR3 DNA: TGTGCCAGCAGCATTAAACCCCGGGACAGGCCGTACGAGCAGTACTTC.

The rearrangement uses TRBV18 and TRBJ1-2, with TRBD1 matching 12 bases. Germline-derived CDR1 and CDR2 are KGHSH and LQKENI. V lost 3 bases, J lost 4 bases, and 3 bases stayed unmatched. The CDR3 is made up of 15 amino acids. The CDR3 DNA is TGTGCCAGCTCACCCGGGACAGGGGGCTTCTATGGCTACACCTTC. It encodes CASSPGTGGFYGYTF.

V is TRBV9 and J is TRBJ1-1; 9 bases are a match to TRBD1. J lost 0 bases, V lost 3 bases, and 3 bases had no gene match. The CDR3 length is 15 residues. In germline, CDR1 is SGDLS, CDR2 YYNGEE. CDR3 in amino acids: CASSEQGALNTEAFF. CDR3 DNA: TGTGCCAGCAGCGAACAGGGGGCGCTGAACACTGAAGCTTTCTTT.

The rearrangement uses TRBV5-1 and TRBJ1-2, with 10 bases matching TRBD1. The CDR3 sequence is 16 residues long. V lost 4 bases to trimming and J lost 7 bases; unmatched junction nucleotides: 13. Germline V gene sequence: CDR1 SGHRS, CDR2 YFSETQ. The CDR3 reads CASSPSSETGGTGYTF. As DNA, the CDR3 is TGCGCCAGCAGCCCTTCCTCTGAGACAGGGGGCACTGGCTACACCTTC.

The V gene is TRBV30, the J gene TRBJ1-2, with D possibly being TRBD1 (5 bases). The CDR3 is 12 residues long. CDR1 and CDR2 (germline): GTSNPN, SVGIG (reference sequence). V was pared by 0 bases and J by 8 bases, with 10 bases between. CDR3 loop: CAWSVPGGGYTF. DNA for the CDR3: TGTGCCTGGAGTGTACCGGGGGGGGGCTACACCTTC.

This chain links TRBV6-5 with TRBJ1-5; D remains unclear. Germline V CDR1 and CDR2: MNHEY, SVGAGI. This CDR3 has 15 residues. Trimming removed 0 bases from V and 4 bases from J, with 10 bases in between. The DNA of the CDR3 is TGTGCCAGCAGTTACTCCTCCCCAGCGAATCAGCCCCAGCATTTT. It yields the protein CASSYSSPANQPQHF.

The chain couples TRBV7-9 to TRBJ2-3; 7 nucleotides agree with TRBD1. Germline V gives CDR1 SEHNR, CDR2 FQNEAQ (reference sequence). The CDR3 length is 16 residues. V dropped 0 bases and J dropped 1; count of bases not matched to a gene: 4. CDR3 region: CASSLAGTERTDTQYF. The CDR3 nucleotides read TGTGCCAGCAGCTTAGCCGGGACAGAGCGCACAGATACGCAGTATTTT.

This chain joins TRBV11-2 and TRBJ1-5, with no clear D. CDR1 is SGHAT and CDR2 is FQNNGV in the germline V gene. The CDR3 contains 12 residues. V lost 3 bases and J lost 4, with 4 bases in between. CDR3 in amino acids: CASSFENQPQHF. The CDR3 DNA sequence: TGTGCCAGCAGCTTTGAGAATCAGCCCCAGCATTTT.

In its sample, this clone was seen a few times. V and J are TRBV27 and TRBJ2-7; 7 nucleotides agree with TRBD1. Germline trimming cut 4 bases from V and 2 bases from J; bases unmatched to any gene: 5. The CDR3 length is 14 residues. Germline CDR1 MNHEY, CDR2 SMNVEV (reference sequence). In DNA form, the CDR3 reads TGTGCCAGCAGTTGGGACAGTACCCCCTACGAGCAGTACTTC. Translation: CASSWDSTPYEQYF.

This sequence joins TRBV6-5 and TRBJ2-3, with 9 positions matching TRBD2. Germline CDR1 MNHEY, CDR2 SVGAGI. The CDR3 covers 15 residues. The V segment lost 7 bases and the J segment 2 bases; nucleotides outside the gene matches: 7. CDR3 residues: CASNPSGGITDTQYF. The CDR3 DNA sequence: TGTGCCAGCAATCCAAGCGGGGGGATCACAGATACGCAGTATTTT.

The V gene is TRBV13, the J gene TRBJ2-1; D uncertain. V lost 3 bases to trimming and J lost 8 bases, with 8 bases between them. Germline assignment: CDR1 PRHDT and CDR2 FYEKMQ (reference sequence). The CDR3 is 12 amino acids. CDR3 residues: CASSFQTYEQFF. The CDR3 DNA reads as TGTGCCAGCAGCTTCCAGACTTATGAGCAGTTCTTC.

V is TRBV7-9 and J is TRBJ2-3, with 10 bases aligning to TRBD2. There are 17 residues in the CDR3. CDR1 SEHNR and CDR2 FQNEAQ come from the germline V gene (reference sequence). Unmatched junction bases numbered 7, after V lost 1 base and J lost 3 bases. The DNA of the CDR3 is TGTGCCAGCAGCTTAGGGGGGGGGACTAGCGAGACAGATACGCAGTATTTT. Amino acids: CASSLGGGTSETDTQYF.

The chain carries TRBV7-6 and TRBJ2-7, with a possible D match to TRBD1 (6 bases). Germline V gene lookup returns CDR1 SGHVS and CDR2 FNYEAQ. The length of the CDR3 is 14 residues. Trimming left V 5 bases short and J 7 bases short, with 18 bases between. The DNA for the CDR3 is TGTGCCAGCAGCCTAACGTGGGACACACCAGAGCAGTACTTC. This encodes CASSLTWDTPEQYF.

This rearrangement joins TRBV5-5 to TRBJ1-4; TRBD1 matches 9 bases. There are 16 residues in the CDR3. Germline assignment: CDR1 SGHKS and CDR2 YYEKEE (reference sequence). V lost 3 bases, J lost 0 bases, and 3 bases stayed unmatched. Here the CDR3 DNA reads TGTGCCAGCAGCTCGGGACAGGGTCCAACTAATGAAAAACTGTTTTTT. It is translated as CASSSGQGPTNEKLFF. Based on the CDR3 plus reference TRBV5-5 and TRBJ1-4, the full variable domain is DAGVTQSPTHLIKTRGQQVTLRCSPISGHKSVSWYQQVLGQGPQFIFQYYEKEERGRGNFPDRFSARQFPNYSSELNVNALLLGDSALYLCASSSGQGPTNEKLFFGSGTQLSVL.

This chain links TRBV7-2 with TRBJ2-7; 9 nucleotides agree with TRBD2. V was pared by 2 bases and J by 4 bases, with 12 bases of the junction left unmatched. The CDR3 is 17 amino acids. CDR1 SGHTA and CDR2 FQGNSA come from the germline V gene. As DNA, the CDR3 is TGTGCCAGCAGCTTAAATTCGGCGGTAGCGGGAGATTACGAGCAGTACTTC. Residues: CASSLNSAVAGDYEQYF. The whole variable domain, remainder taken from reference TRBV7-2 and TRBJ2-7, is GAGVSQSPSNKVTEKGKDVELRCDPISGHTALYWYRQSLGQGLEFLIYFQGNSAPDKSGLPSDRFSAERTGGSVSTLTIQRTQQEDSAVYLCASSLNSAVAGDYEQYFGPGTRLTVT.

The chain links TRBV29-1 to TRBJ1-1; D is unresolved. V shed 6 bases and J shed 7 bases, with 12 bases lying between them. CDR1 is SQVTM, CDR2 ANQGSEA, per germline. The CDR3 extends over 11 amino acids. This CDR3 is CSVTKEFEAFF. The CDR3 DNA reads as TGCAGCGTCACAAAGGAGTTTGAAGCTTTCTTT.

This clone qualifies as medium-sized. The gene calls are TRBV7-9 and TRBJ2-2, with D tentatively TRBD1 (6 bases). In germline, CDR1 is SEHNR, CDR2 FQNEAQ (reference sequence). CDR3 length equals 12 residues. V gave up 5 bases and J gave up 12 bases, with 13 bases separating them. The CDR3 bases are TGTGCCAGCAGCCCCGGACAGTTGAAGCTGTTTTTT. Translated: CASSPGQLKLFF.

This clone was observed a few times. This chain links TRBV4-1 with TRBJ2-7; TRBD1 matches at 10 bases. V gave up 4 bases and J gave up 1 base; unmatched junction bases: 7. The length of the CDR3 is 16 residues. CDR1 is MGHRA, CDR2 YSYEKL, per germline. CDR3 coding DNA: TGCGCCAGCAGCCTAGAGAGGACAGGGGGATCCTACGAGCAGTACTTC. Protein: CASSLERTGGSYEQYF.

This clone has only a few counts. CDR3 coding DNA: TGTGCCAGCAGCTCGGACCGGGGATACGTTCTAAAAGCAAGCGGCTACACCTTC. It encodes CASSSDRGYVLKASGYTF. The rearrangement uses TRBV7-2 and TRBJ1-2; D is unclear. CDR1 and CDR2 (germline): SGHTA, FQGNSA. This CDR3 has 18 residues. Trimming took 4 bases from V and 8 from J, leaving 29 bases between them. Based on the CDR3 plus reference TRBV7-2 and TRBJ1-2, the full variable domain is GAGVSQSPSNKVTEKGKDVELRCDPISGHTALYWYRQSLGQGLEFLIYFQGNSAPDKSGLPSDRFSAERTGGSVSTLTIQRTQQEDSAVYLCASSSDRGYVLKASGYTFGSGTRLTVV.

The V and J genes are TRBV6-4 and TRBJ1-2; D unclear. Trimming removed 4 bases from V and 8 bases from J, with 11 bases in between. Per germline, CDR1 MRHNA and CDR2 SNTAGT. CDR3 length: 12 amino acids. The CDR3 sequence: CASSGAGRGYTF. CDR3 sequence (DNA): TGTGCCAGCAGTGGGGCTGGGCGCGGCTACACCTTC.

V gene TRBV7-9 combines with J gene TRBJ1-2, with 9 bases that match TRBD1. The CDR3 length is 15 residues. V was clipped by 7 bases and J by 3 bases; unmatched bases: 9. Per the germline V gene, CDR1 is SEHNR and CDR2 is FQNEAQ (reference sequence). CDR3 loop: CASTPQGAEYYGYTF. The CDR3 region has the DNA TGTGCCAGCACCCCACAGGGGGCGGAGTACTATGGCTACACCTTC.

CDR3 region: CSGGSQGGDIQYF. The DNA of the CDR3 is TGCAGCGGCGGCAGTCAGGGAGGGGACATTCAGTACTTC. The chain couples TRBV29-1 to TRBJ2-4; 7 nucleotides agree with TRBD2. Germline CDR1 and CDR2: SQVTM and ANQGSEA. Trimming cost V 7 bases and J 8 bases; bases outside gene matches: 11. CDR3 length: 13 amino acids.

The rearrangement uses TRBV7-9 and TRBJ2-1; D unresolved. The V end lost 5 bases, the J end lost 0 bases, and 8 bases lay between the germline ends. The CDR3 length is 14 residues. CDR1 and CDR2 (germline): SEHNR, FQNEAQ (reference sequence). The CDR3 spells CASSHEYSYNEQFF. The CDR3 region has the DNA TGTGCCAGCAGCCATGAGTACTCCTACAATGAGCAGTTCTTC.

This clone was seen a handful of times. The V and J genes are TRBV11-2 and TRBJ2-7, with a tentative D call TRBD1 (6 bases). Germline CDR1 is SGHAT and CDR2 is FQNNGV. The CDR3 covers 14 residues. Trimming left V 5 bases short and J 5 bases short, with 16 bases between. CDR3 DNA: TGTGCCAGCAGCCCCCCAGGGGTGCGGCACGAGCAGTACTTC. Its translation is CASSPPGVRHEQYF.

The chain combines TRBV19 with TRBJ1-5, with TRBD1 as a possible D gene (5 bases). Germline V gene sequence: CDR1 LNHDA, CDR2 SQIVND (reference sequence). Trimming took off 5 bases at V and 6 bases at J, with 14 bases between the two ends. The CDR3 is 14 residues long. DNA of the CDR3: TGTGCCAGTAGTGTTACAGGATACGGTCAGCCCCAGCATTTT. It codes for CASSVTGYGQPQHF.

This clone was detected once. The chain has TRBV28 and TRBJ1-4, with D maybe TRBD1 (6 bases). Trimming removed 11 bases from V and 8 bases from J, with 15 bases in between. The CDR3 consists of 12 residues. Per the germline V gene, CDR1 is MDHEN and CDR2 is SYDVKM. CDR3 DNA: TGTGCCGGAGGACAGAGAGGGGAAAAACTGTTTTTT. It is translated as CAGGQRGEKLFF.

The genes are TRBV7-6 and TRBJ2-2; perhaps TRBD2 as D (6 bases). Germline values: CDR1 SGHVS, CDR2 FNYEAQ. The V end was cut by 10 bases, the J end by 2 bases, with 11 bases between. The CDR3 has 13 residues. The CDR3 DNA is TGTGCCAACGGGGACTTCAACACCGGGGAGCTGTTTTTT. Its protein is CANGDFNTGELFF.